The clone carrying this T cell receptor beta chain showed up many times. The data originate from a study of T cells in Graves' hyperthyroidism and ophthalmopathy. TCR beta CDR3 regions were amplified from RNA. HTBI primers were used for first-round RT-PCR of the TCR CDR3. TCRdb recomputed calls from the multiplex PCR reads with MiXCR, one row per CDR3 protein. The data contain over 250,000 distinct CDR3 sequences, about 25% of them singletons. Germline CDR1 reads MRHNA; CDR2 reads SNTAGT. V dropped 3 bases and J dropped 1 base, with 9 bases sitting between them. The CDR3 consists of 14 residues. The TCR sequence derives from a man aged 35 to 55 with Graves' hyperthyroidism that later progressed to Graves' ophthalmopathy. The specimen sequenced was blood. The chain uses TRBV6-4 and TRBJ1-1, with D uncertain. CDR3 sequence reads: CASSDSDANTEAFF. CDR3 sequence (DNA): TGTGCCAGCAGTGATTCGGATGCGAACACTGAAGCTTTCTTT.